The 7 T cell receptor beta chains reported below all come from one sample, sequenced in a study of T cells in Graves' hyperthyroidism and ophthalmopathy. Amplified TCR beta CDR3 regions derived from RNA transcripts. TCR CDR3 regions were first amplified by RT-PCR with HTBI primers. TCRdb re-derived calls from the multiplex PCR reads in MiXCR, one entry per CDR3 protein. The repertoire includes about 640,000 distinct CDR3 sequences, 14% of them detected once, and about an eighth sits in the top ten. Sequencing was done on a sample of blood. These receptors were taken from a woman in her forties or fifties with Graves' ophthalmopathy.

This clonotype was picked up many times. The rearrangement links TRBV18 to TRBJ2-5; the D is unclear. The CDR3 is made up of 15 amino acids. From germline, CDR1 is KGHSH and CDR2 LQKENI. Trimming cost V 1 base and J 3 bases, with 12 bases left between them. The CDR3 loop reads CASSPRKGSEETQYF. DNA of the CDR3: TGTGCCAGCTCACCACGCAAGGGCAGTGAAGAGACCCAGTACTTC.

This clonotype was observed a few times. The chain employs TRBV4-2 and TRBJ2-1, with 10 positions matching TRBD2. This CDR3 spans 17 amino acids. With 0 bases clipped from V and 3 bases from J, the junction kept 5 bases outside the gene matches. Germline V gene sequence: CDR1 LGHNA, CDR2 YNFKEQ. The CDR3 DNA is TGTGCCAGCAGCCAAGATTATAGCGGGAGGAACTACAATGAGCAGTTCTTC. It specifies CASSQDYSGRNYNEQFF.

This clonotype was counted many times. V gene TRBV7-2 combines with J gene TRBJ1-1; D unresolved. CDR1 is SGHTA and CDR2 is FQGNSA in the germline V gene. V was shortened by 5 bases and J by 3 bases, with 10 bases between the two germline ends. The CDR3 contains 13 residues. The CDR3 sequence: CASSPRRDTEAFF. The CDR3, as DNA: TGTGCCAGCAGCCCACGACGGGACACTGAAGCTTTCTTT.

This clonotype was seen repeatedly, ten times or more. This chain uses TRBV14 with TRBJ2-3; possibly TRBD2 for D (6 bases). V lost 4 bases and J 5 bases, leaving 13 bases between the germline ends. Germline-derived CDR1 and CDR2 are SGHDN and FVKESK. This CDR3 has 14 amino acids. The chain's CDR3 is CASSPGIAVDTQYF. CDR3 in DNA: TGTGCCAGCAGCCCCGGGATAGCGGTAGATACGCAGTATTTT.

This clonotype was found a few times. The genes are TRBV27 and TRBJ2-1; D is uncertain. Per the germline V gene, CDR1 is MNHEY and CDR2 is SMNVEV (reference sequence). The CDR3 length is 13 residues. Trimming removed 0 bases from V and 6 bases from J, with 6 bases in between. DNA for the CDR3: TGTGCCAGCAGTTTATCGCAACCCAATGAGCAGTTCTTC. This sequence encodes CASSLSQPNEQFF.

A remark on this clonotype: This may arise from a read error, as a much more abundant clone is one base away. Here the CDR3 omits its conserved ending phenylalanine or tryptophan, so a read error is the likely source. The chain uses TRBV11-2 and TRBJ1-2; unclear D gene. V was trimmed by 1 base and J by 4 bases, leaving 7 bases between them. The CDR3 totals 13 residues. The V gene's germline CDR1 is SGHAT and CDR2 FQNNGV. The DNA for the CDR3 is TGTGCCAGCAGCTTAGGGAGACCCTATGGCTACACCCTC. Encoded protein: CASSLGRPYGYTL.

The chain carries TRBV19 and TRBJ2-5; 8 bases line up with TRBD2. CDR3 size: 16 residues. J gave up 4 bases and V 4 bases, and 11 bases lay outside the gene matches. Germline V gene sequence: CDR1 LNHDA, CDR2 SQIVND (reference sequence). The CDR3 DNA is TGTGCCAGTAGTAGCCCCAGGAGCGGGGGTCGAGAGACCCAGTACTTC. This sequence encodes CASSSPRSGGRETQYF.